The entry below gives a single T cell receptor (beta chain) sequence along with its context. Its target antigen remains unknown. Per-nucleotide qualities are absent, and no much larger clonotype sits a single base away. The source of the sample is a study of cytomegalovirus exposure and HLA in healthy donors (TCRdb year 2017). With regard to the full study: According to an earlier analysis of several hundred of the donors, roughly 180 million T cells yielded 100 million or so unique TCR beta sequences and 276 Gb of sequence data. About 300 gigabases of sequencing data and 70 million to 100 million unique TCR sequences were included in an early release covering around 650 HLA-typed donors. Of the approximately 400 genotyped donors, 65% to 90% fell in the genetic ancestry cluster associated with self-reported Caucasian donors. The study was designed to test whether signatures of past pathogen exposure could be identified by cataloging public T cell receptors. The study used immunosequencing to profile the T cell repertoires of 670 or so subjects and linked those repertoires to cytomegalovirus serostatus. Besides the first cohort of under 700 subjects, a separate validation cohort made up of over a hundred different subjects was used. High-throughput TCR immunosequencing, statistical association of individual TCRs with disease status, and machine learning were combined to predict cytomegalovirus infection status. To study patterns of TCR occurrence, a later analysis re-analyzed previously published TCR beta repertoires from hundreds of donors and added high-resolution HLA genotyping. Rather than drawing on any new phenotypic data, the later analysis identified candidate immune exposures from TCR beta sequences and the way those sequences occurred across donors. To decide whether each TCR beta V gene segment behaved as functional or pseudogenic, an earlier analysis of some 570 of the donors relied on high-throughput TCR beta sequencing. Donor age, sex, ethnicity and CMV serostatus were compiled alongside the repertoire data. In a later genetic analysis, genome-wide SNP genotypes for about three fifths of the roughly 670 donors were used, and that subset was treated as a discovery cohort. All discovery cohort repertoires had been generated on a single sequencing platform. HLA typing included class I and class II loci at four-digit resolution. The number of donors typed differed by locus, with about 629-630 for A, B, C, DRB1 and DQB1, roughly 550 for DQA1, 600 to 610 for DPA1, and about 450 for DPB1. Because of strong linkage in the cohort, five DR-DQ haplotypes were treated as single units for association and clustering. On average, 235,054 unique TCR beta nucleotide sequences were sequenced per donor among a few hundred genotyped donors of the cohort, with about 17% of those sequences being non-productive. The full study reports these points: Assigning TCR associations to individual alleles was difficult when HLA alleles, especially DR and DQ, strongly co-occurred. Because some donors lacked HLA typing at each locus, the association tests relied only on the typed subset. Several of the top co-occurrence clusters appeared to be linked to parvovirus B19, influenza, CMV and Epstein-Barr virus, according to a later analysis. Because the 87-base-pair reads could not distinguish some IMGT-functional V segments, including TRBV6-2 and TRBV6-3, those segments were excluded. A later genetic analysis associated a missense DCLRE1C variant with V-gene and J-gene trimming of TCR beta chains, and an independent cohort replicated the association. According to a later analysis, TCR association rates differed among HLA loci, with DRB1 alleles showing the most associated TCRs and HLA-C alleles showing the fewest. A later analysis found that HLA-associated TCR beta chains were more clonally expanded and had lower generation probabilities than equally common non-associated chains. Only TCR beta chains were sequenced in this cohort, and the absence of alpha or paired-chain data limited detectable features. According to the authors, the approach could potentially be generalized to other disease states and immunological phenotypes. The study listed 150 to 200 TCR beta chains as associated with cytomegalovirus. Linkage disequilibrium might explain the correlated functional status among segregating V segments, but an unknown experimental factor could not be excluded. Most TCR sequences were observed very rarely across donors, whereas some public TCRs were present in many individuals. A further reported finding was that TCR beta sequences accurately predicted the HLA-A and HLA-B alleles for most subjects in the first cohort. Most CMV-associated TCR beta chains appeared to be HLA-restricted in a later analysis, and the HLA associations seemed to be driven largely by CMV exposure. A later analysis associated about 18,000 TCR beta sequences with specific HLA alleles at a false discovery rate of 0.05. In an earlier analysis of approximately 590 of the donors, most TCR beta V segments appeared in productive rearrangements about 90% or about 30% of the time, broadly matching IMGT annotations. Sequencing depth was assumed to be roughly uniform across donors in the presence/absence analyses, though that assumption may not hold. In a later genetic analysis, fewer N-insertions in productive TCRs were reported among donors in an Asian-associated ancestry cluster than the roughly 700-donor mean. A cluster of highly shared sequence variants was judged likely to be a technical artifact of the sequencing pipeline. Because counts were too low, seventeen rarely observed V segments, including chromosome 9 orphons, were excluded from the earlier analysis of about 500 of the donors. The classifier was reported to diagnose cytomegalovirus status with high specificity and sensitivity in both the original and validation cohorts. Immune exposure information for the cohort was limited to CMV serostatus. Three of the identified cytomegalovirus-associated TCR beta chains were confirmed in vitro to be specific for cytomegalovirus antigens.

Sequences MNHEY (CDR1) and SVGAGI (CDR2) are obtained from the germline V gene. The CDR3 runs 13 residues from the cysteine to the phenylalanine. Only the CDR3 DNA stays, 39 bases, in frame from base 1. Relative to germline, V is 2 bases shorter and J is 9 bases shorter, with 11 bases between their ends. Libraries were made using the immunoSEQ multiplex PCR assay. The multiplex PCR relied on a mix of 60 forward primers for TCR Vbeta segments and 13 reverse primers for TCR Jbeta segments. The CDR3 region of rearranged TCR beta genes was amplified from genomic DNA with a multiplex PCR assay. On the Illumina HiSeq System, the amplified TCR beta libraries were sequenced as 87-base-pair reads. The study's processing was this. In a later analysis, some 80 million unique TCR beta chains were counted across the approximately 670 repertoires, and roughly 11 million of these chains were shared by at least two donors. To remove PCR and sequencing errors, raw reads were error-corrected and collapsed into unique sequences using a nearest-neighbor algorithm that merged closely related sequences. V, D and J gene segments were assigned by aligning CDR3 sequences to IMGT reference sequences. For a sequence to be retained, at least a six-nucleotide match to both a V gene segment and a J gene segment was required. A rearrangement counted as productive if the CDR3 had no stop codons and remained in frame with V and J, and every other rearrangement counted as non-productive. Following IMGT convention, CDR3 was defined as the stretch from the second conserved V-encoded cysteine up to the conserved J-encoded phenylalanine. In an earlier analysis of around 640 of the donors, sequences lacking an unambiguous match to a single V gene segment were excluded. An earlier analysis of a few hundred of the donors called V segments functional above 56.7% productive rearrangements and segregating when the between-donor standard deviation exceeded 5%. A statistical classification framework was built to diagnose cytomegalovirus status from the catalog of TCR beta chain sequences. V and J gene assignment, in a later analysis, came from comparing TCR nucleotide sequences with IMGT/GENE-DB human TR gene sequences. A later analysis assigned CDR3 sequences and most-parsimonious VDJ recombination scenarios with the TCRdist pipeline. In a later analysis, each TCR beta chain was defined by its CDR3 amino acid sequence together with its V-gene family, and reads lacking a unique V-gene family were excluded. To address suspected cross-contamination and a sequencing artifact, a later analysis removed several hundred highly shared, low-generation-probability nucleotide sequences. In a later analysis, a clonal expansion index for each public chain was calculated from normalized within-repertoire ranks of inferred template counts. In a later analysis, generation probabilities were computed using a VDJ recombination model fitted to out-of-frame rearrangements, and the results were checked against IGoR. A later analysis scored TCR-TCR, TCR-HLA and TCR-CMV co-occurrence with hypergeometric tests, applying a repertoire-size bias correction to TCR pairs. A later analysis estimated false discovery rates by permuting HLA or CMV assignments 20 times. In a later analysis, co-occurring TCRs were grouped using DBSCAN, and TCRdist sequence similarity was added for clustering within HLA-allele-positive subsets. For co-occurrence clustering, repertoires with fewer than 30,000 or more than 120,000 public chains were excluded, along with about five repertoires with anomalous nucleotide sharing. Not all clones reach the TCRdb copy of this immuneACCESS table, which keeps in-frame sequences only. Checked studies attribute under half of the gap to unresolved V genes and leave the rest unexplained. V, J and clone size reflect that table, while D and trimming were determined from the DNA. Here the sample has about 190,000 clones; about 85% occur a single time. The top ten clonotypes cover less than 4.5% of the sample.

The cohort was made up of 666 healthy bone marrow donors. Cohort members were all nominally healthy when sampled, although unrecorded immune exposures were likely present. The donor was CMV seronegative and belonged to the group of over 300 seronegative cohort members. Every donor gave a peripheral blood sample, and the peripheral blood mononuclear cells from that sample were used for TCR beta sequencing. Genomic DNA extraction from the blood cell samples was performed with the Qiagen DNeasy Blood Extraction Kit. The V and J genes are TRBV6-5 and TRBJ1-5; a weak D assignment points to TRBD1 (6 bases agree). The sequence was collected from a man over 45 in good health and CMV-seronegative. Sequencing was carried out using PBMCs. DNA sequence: TGTGCCAGCAGTTACGAGGGGGGGAGGCCCCAGCATTTT. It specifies CASSYEGGRPQHF.